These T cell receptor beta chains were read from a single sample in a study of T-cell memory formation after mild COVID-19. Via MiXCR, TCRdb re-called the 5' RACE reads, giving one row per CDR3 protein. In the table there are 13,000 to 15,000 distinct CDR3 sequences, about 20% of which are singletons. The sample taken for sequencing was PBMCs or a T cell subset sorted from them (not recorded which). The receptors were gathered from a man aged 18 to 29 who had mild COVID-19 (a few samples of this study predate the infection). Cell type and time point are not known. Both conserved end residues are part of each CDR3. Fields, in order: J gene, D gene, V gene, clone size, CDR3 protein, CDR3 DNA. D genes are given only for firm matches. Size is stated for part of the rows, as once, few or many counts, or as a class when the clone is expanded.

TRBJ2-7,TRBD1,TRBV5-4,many,CASSLDRGASYEQYF,TGTGCCAGCAGCCTAGACAGGGGGGCCTCCTACGAGCAGTACTTC
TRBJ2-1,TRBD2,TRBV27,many,CASRDWRGVYNEQFF,TGTGCCAGCAGGGATTGGCGGGGGGTCTACAATGAGCAGTTCTTC
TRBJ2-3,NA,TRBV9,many,CASSVDQRRGDTQYF,TGTGCCAGCAGCGTAGATCAGCGCCGGGGAGATACGCAGTATTTT
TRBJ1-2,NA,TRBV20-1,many,CSASNYGYTF,TGCAGTGCTAGCAACTATGGCTACACCTTC
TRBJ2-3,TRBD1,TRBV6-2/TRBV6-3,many,CASSYSWDREEIDTQYF,TGTGCCAGCAGTTACTCATGGGACAGGGAGGAAATAGATACGCAGTATTTT
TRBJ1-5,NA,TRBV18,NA,CASSRGQIGPQHF,TGTGCCAGCTCACGGGGGCAGATTGGGCCCCAGCATTTT
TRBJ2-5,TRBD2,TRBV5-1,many,CASSPDLAGEFEETQYF,TGCGCCAGCAGCCCTGACTTAGCGGGGGAATTCGAAGAGACCCAGTACTTC
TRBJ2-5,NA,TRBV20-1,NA,CSARDIEWGETQYF,TGCAGTGCTAGAGATATAGAATGGGGGGAGACCCAGTACTTC
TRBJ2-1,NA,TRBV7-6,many,CASSYSEAGNEQFF,TGTGCCAGCAGCTACTCAGAGGCCGGCAATGAGCAGTTCTTC
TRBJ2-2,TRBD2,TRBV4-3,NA,CASSQKMTSGVGELFF,TGCGCCAGCAGCCAAAAGATGACTAGCGGGGTGGGGGAGCTGTTTTTT
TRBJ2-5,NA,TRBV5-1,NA,CASSFRAEETQYF,TGCGCCAGCAGCTTTAGGGCTGAAGAGACCCAGTACTTC
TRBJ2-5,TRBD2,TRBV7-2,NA,CASSPGLVPYQETQYF,TGTGCCAGCAGCCCCGGACTAGTACCGTACCAAGAGACCCAGTACTTC
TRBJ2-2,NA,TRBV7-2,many,CASSLEWWSGRAGELFF,TGTGCCAGCAGCTTAGAGTGGTGGTCGGGCAGGGCCGGGGAGCTGTTTTTT
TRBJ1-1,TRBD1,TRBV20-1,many,CSAIGQANTEAFF,TGCAGTGCCATCGGACAGGCGAACACTGAAGCTTTCTTT
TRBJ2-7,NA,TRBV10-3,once,CATQGGLYYEQYF,TGTGCCACCCAAGGGGGTCTCTACTACGAGCAGTACTTC
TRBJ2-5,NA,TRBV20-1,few,CSARDPGAETQYF,TGCAGTGCTCGCGACCCGGGGGCGGAGACCCAGTACTTC
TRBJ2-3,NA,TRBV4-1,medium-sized,CASSQGGWGLLDTQYF,TGCGCCAGCAGCCAAGGGGGTTGGGGACTTCTTGATACGCAGTATTTT
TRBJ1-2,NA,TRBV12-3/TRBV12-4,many,CASSLSVGGISGYTF,TGTGCCAGCAGTCTTTCTGTAGGGGGGATTTCTGGCTACACCTTC
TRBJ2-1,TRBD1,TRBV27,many,CASSLKGQGLGAYNEQFF,TGTGCCAGCAGTTTAAAGGGACAGGGCTTGGGGGCCTACAATGAGCAGTTCTTC
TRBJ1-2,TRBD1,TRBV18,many,CASSPAGTVNYGYTF,TGTGCCAGCTCACCAGCAGGGACAGTCAACTATGGCTACACCTTC
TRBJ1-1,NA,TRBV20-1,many,CSARGDTEAFF,TGCAGTGCTAGGGGGGACACTGAAGCTTTCTTT
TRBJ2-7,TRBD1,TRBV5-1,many,CASSSLGDRDEQYF,TGCGCCAGCAGCTCCCTCGGGGACAGGGACGAGCAGTACTTC
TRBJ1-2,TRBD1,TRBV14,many,CASSHQGAYGYTF,TGTGCCAGCAGCCATCAGGGGGCCTATGGCTACACCTTC
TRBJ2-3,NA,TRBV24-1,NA,CATSDSIPDTQYF,TGTGCCACCAGTGATTCGATTCCAGATACGCAGTATTTT
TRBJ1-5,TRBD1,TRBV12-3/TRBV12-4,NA,CASSSGQGNQPQHF,TGTGCCAGCAGTTCAGGACAGGGCAATCAGCCCCAGCATTTT
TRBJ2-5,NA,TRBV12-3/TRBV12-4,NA,CASGAGGASAQYF,TGTGCCAGCGGGGCAGGAGGAGCATCGGCCCAGTACTTC
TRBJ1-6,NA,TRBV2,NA,CASSESWDLNNSPLHF,TGTGCCAGCAGCGAGAGTTGGGATTTGAATAATTCACCCCTCCACTTT
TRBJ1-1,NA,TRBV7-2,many,CASSPKGGISYTEAFF,TGTGCCAGCAGCCCTAAGGGGGGAATTTCGTACACTGAAGCTTTCTTT
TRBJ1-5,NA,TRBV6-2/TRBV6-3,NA,CASREVNSNQPQHF,TGTGCCAGCAGGGAAGTGAATAGCAATCAGCCCCAGCATTTT
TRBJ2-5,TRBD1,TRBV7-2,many,CASSLALGQGATQYF,TGTGCCAGCAGCTTAGCGCTAGGACAGGGCGCGACCCAGTACTTC
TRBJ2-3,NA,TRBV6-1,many,CASIGVLGATDTQYF,TGTGCCAGCATCGGGGTGTTAGGTGCGACAGATACGCAGTATTTT
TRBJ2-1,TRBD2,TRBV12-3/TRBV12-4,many,CASSFMASGYNEQFF,TGTGCCAGCAGTTTCATGGCTAGCGGGTACAATGAGCAGTTCTTC
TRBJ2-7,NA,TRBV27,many,CASSPRGLSFGEQYF,TGTGCCAGCAGCCCTCGGGGGCTCTCGTTTGGCGAGCAGTACTTC
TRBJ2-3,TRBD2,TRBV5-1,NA,CASSFGGGLAVDTQYF,TGCGCCAGCAGCTTCGGCGGGGGACTAGCAGTAGATACGCAGTATTTT
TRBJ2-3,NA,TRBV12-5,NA,CASGLVGLERSTDMQYF,TGTGCTAGTGGTTTGGTAGGCTTGGAAAGAAGCACAGATATGCAGTATTTT
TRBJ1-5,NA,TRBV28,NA,CASSPRGRNQPQHF,TGTGCCAGCAGTCCCCGGGGCCGAAATCAGCCCCAGCATTTT
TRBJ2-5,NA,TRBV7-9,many,CASSFSRGLETQYF,TGTGCCAGCAGCTTTTCTCGGGGACTAGAGACCCAGTACTTC
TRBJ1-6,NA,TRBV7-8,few,CASSPSASSYNSPLHF,TGTGCCAGCAGCCCGAGCGCCAGCTCCTATAATTCACCCCTCCACTTT
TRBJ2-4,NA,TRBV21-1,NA,CASSSPPRHRAPEHF,TGTGCCAGCAGCTCCCCGCCGAGGCACAGGGCCCCTGAGCACTTC
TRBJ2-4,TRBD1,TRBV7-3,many,CASSCRDSKNIQYF,TGTGCCAGCAGCTGCCGGGACAGCAAAAACATTCAGTACTTC
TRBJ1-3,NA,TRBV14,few,CASSQVGGNTIYF,TGTGCCAGCAGCCAAGTGGGAGGAAACACCATATATTTT
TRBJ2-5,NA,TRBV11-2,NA,CASSLSELSRGETQYF,TGTGCCAGCAGCTTGTCGGAGTTGTCGAGGGGAGAGACCCAGTACTTC
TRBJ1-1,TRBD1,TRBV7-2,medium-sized,CASSLGSGGTEAFF,TGTGCCAGCAGCTTAGGGTCAGGGGGCACTGAAGCTTTCTTT
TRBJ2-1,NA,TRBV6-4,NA,CASSDSTKGFYNEQFF,TGTGCCAGCAGTGACTCGACGAAGGGTTTCTACAATGAGCAGTTCTTC
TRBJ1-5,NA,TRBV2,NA,CASSAGGAGQPQHF,TGTGCCAGCAGCGCCGGCGGGGCCGGTCAGCCCCAGCATTTT
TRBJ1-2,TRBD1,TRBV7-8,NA,CASSLLDRGRGYTF,TGTGCCAGCAGCTTACTAGACAGGGGGCGAGGCTACACCTTC
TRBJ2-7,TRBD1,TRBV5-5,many,CASSGTGASSEQYF,TGTGCCAGCAGCGGGACAGGGGCCTCATCCGAGCAGTACTTC
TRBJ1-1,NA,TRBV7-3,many,CASSREGFSTEAFF,TGTGCCAGCAGCCGCGAGGGGTTCTCCACTGAAGCTTTCTTT
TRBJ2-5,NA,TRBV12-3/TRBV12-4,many,CASSFSEETQYF,TGTGCCAGCAGTTTCAGCGAAGAGACCCAGTACTTC